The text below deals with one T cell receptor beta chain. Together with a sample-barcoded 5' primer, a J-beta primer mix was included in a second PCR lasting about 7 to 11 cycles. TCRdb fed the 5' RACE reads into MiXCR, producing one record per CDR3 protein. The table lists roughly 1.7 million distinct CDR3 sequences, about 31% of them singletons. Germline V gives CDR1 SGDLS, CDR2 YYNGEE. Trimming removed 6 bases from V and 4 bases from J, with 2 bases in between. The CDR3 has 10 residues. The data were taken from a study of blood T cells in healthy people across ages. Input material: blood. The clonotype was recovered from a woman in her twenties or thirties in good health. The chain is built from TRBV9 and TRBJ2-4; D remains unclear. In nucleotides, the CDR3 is TGTGCCAGCACTAAAAACATTCAGTACTTC. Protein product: CASTKNIQYF.